A selection of T cell receptor beta chains follows, all from one sample in a study of glioma-infiltrating T cells. A single record per CDR3 protein comes from TCRdb applying MiXCR to the multiplex PCR reads. The sample consists of around 150,000 distinct CDR3 sequences, roughly two fifths of them appearing once. Source material: glioma tissue, nonneoplastic brain tissue, or PBMCs (not recorded which). The receptors were gathered from a human donor with low-grade glioma or glioblastoma, undergoing nonglioma brain surgery, or in good health (not recorded which). The CDR3 runs from the conserved cysteine through the conserved F or W. The D gene is left open where the match is weak. Size is stated for part of the rows, as once, few or many counts, or as a class when the clone is expanded.

size	V	J	D	DNA	CDR3
-	TRBV6-1	TRBJ1-2	TRBD1	TGTGTCAGCAGTCCCTCACCGGGACAGGGAAACTATGGCTACACCTTC	CVSSPSPGQGNYGYTF
-	TRBV20-1	TRBJ2-1	TRBD1	TGCAGTGCTGGTAGGGGGCTCTCCTACAATGAGCAGTTCTTC	CSAGRGLSYNEQFF
-	TRBV20-1	TRBJ2-5	TRBD2	TGCAGTGCTAGAGATGGGCTAGCGGTTCAAGAGACCCAGTACTTC	CSARDGLAVQETQYF
-	TRBV6-5	TRBJ2-6	-	TGTGCCACCCAGGTCCCCTCTGGGGCCAACGTCCTGACTTTC	CATQVPSGANVLTF
few	TRBV20-1	TRBJ2-1	TRBD2	TGCAGTTTTGGGCCCGGGACTAGTGGTAACAATGAGCAGTTCTTC	CSFGPGTSGNNEQFF
-	TRBV30	TRBJ2-1	-	TGTGCCTGGAGTGACGGGGGAACCTACAATGAGCAGTTCTTC	CAWSDGGTYNEQFF
-	TRBV20-1	TRBJ1-6	TRBD1	TGCAGTGCTAGGGCCACAGGGGATAGCTCCTATAATTCACCCCTCCACTTT	CSARATGDSSYNSPLHF
few	TRBV15	TRBJ2-7	-	TGTGCCACCAGCAGATCAGGGGGGGCGGCCTACGAGCAGTACTTC	CATSRSGGAAYEQYF
-	TRBV6-2/TRBV6-3	TRBJ2-7	TRBD1	TGTGCCAGCAGTTACTCGAGGGGGACAGTATCCTACGAGCAGTACTTC	CASSYSRGTVSYEQYF
-	TRBV18	TRBJ1-1	-	TGTGCCAGCTCACCAGTGGGAACGCCCGAAGCTTTCTTT	CASSPVGTPEAFF
many	TRBV10-3	TRBJ2-7	TRBD1	TGTGCCATCACCCCCGGGACAGGGAGGGAGCAGTACTTC	CAITPGTGREQYF
-	TRBV20-1	TRBJ1-5	-	TGCAGTGTCCGGGGGAGCGATCAGCCCCAGCATTTT	CSVRGSDQPQHF
-	TRBV20-1	TRBJ1-1	-	TGCAGTGCTAGAGATTTGGGGAGGACTGAAGCTTTCTTT	CSARDLGRTEAFF
-	TRBV20-1	TRBJ1-5	-	TGCAGTGCTACACTTCAGGGGAGGGGCAATCAGCCCCAGCATTTT	CSATLQGRGNQPQHF
few	TRBV4-2	TRBJ2-3	-	TGTGCCAGCAGCTTAAAATTTCGGGCCCCGAGCACAGATACGCAGTATTTT	CASSLKFRAPSTDTQYF
many	TRBV6-1	TRBJ1-1	-	TGTGCCAGCAGGGATACAACTAACACTGAAGCTTTCTTT	CASRDTTNTEAFF